These 17 T cell receptor beta chains originate from one sample sequenced in a study of T-cell reconstitution after alpha-beta-depleted transplantation in children. During its preparation, the TCRbeta library received unique molecular identifiers. TCRdb re-called the PCR reads with MiXCR, one entry per CDR3 protein. Here the sample spans 300,000 to 350,000 distinct CDR3 sequences, approximately 23% being singletons. Sequenced material: PBMCs, mostly from graft donor cells, taken 180 days after TCRalphabeta/CD19-depleted stem cell transplant. The receptors come from a male patient aged 10 to 17 who had a stem cell transplant for acute lymphoblastic leukemia, so the T cells may come from the graft donor.

The chain joins TRBV6-4 to TRBJ2-1; D is unresolved. The CDR3 consists of 14 residues. Germline-derived CDR1 and CDR2 are MRHNA and SNTAGT. Trimming removed 6 bases from V and 1 base from J, with 10 bases in between. The CDR3 sequence: CASRRDPSYNEQFF. Written as DNA, the CDR3 is TGTGCCAGCAGAAGAGATCCGTCCTACAATGAGCAGTTCTTC.

The chain links TRBV5-1 to TRBJ2-5; D is unclear. Trimming shortened V by 0 bases and J by 7 bases, and 13 bases separated the two germline ends. The CDR3 length is 14 residues. Germline values: CDR1 SGHRS, CDR2 YFSETQ. The CDR3 spells CASSLERLTGTQYF. DNA of the CDR3: TGCGCCAGCAGCTTGGAGCGCTTGACGGGGACCCAGTACTTC.

This clonotype was seen once. V gene TRBV5-1 combines with J gene TRBJ2-7, with D unresolved. CDR3 length: 14 residues. The V end lost 3 bases, the J end lost 0 bases, and 10 bases lay between the germline ends. Germline lookup yields CDR1 SGHRS and CDR2 YFSETQ. The CDR3 sequence: CASSSRRNSYEQYF. DNA for the CDR3: TGCGCCAGCAGCTCCCGACGGAACTCCTACGAGCAGTACTTC.

The sample holds a few counts of this clonotype. This chain connects TRBV25-1 to TRBJ1-3, with D unresolved. Germline V gene data show CDR1 as MGHDK and CDR2 as SYGVNS. Trimming took off 3 bases at V and 4 bases at J, with 4 bases between the two ends. The CDR3 covers 12 residues. CDR3 amino acids: CASSEPGNTIYF. CDR3 coding DNA: TGTGCCAGCAGTGAGCCAGGAAACACCATATATTTT.

This clonotype was found a few times. The rearrangement joins TRBV29-1 to TRBJ1-4; D call uncertain. V dropped 7 bases and J dropped 6 bases, with 12 bases sitting between them. Germline lookup yields CDR1 SQVTM and CDR2 ANQGSEA. This CDR3 contains 12 residues. For the CDR3, the DNA is TGCAGCGCTGTTCAGGCAGATGAAAAACTGTTTTTT. It specifies CSAVQADEKLFF.

V is TRBV29-1 and J is TRBJ2-1; a weak D match, TRBD2 (5 bases). The CDR3 consists of 15 residues. Germline loops: CDR1 SQVTM, CDR2 ANQGSEA. The V gene lost 3 bases and the J gene lost 0 bases, with 12 bases spanning the gap. The CDR3 DNA reads TGCAGCGTTGATTATGTAGCGACCTCCTACAATGAGCAGTTCTTC. Translation: CSVDYVATSYNEQFF.

Note on this clonotype: The junction does not match germline at one end; this may be a read error. J is TRBJ1-6 and V is TRBV10-3; TRBD1 matches 12 bases. This CDR3 spans 15 amino acids. Looked up from germline, CDR1 is ENHRY and CDR2 is SYGVKD. CDR3 sequence: CSIRGQGAYNSPLHF. The CDR3 nucleotides read TGTTCCATCAGGGGACAGGGGGCATATAATTCACCCCTCCACTTT.

V gene TRBV11-2 combines with J gene TRBJ2-7, with 13 nucleotides matching TRBD2. Trimming removed 3 bases from V and 3 bases from J; junction bases left unmatched: 11. CDR1 SGHAT and CDR2 FQNNGV come from the germline V gene. CDR3 size: 18 residues. In nucleotides, the CDR3 is TGTGCCAGCAGCTTCAGGACTAGCGGGAGTCATGTGATCTACGAGCAGTACTTC. This codes for CASSFRTSGSHVIYEQYF.

The table lists this clonotype with a few counts. The genes are TRBV27 and TRBJ2-1; D call uncertain. The CDR3 spans 16 residues. Between the trimmed V and J ends, which lost 2 bases and 5 bases, there was a span of 16 bases. CDR1 and CDR2 (germline): MNHEY, SMNVEV (reference sequence). The DNA for the CDR3 is TGTGCCAGCAGTTTAAGAAAAAGCGCTACCAACAATGAGCAGTTCTTC. Residues: CASSLRKSATNNEQFF.

This chain links TRBV29-1 with TRBJ2-3; 13 bases map to TRBD2. The V gene end was trimmed by 6 bases and the J gene end by 0 bases; junction bases not matched to a gene: 6. There are 16 residues in the CDR3. Germline V gene lookup returns CDR1 SQVTM and CDR2 ANQGSEA. The CDR3 nucleotides read TGCAGCGTCGCCGGGACTAGCGGGACTAGCACAGATACGCAGTATTTT. Translation gives CSVAGTSGTSTDTQYF.

This clonotype came up many times. The V and J genes are TRBV12-3 or TRBV12-4 and TRBJ1-2; TRBD1 might be the D (6 bases). The CDR3 consists of 13 residues. Trimming took 6 bases from V and 8 from J, leaving 16 bases between them. The CDR3 sequence: CASSLQGTRGYTF. As DNA, the CDR3 is TGTGCCAGCAGCCTACAGGGAACTCGGGGCTACACCTTC.

This clonotype was counted many times. The chain couples TRBV10-3 to TRBJ2-3, with D possibly matching TRBD1 (6 bases). Per the germline V gene, CDR1 is ENHRY and CDR2 is SYGVKD. V gave up 6 bases and J gave up 8 bases, with 12 bases separating them. This CDR3 is 12 amino acids long. In nucleotides, the CDR3 is TGTGCCATCAGCGATACAGGGACTACGCAGTATTTT. Protein product: CAISDTGTTQYF.

CDR3 amino acids: CASRGQGRDIQYF. The DNA of the CDR3 is TGTGCCAGCAGGGGACAGGGTCGGGACATTCAGTACTTC. The rearrangement joins TRBV7-3 to TRBJ2-4; TRBD1 aligns across 9 bases. V lost 6 bases and J lost 8; bases outside the gene matches: 5. Germline CDR1 reads SGHTA; CDR2 reads FQGTGA. This CDR3 is built from 13 residues.

A remark on this clonotype: At one end, the junction sequence differs from germline, possibly due to a read error. CDR3 sequence: CASSLVGGTYEEYF. The CDR3 DNA sequence: TGCGCCAGCAGCTTGGTGGGGGGGACCTACGAGGAGTACTTC. The chain uses TRBV5-1 and TRBJ2-7; 7 nucleotides line up with TRBD2. The CDR3 is 14 residues long. The germline CDR1 and CDR2 sequences are SGHRS and YFSETQ. Full variable domain (missing parts from reference TRBV5-1 and TRBJ2-7): KAGVTQTPRYLIKTRGQQVTLSCSPISGHRSVSWYQQTPGQGLQFLFEYFSETQRNKGNFPGRFSGRQFSNSRSEMNVSTLELGDSALYLCASSLVGGTYEEYFGPGTRLTVT.

The chain combines TRBV9 with TRBJ2-5; D is unresolved. Germline V gene data show CDR1 as SGDLS and CDR2 as YYNGEE. V was shortened by 6 bases and J by 0 bases, with 3 bases between the two germline ends. CDR3 length: 11 residues. CDR3: CASKNQETQYF. The DNA of the CDR3 is TGTGCCAGCAAAAACCAAGAGACCCAGTACTTC.

J is TRBJ2-2 and V is TRBV9; either TRBD1 or TRBD2 may supply D (6 bases each). The CDR3 loop spans 15 amino acids. CDR1 and CDR2 (germline): SGDLS, YYNGEE. Trimming shortened V by 3 bases and J by 6 bases, and 15 bases separated the two germline ends. The CDR3 here is CASSGGAGGSGELFF. The CDR3 nucleotides read TGTGCCAGCAGCGGGGGGGCGGGTGGCTCCGGGGAGCTGTTTTTT.

In its sample, this clonotype was seen many times. V usage is TRBV5-1 and J usage is TRBJ2-7; D remains ambiguous. This CDR3 has 15 residues. Trimming removed 0 bases from V and 2 bases from J, with 12 bases in between. CDR1 and CDR2 from the germline V gene are SGHRS and YFSETQ. CDR3 residues: CASSLVGQTPYEQYF. CDR3 bases: TGCGCCAGCAGCTTGGTCGGCCAGACCCCCTACGAGCAGTACTTC.